This T cell receptor beta chain was profiled in a study of shared clonotypes between healthy human individuals. Overall study results and limits: Clonotypes shared by all four sorted-subset donors had higher generation probabilities than non-shared clonotypes. Some naive CD4 clonotypes, roughly 4.8%, turned up in common across several donors.

The donor population consisted of healthy HIV-negative adults with no recent acute infections or vaccinations. Of note for this clone: What it binds is unknown.

Each PCR replicate from the sorted subsets contained approximately 0.2 ug DNA, which is around 30,000 T cell genomes. The assay was immunoSEQ multiplex PCR, and TCRdb's table has in-frame clones only and misses some. The table records 2 million to 3 million clones, roughly nine tenths of them present only once. J lost 9 bases, V lost 4 bases, and 15 bases had no gene match. Germline V gene lookup returns CDR1 SGDLS and CDR2 YYNGEE. The CDR3 consists of 15 residues. This chain connects TRBV9 to TRBJ1-2; TRBD1 agrees at 7 bases. This TCR derives from a man aged 18 to 30 in good health. The sequenced sample consisted of naive CD4+ T cells sorted from blood. Subset specified: CD45RA+ positively selected. CDR3 amino acids: CASSPQGQTILSYTF. The CDR3, as DNA: TGTGCCAGCAGCCCTCAGGGACAGACCATATTGAGCTACACCTTC.